The 4 T cell receptor beta chains below all came from one sample that was sequenced in a study of shared clonotypes between healthy human individuals. Produced via immunoSEQ multiplex PCR; TCRdb's table is partial and in-frame only. There are approximately 980,000 clones in the sample; 76% occur only once, and about 1.5% lies in the top ten. The sequencing sample was made of memory CD4+ T cells sorted from blood. The sample's subset: CD45RA-negative fraction. These receptors were taken from a man in his late teens or twenties in good health.

J is TRBJ2-3 and V is TRBV5-1; TRBD2 matches at 10 bases. The CDR3 runs 16 residues. V lost 4 bases and J lost 2; bases outside the gene matches: 7. Germline values: CDR1 SGHRS, CDR2 YFSETQ. CDR3 residues: CASSPLLAGYTDTQYF. CDR3 nucleotide sequence: TGCGCCAGCAGCCCATTACTAGCGGGGTACACAGATACGCAGTATTTT. Variable domain in full (rest from reference TRBV5-1 and TRBJ2-3): KAGVTQTPRYLIKTRGQQVTLSCSPISGHRSVSWYQQTPGQGLQFLFEYFSETQRNKGNFPGRFSGRQFSNSRSEMNVSTLELGDSALYLCASSPLLAGYTDTQYFGPGTRLTVL.

The rearrangement links TRBV6-5 to TRBJ2-7; unclear D gene. This CDR3 comprises 13 residues. Germline V gene data show CDR1 as MNHEY and CDR2 as SVGAGI. V was trimmed by 5 bases and J by 2 bases, leaving 10 bases between them. CDR3 in DNA: TGTGCCAGCAGTGCGGAAGGGACCTACGAGCAGTACTTC. It encodes CASSAEGTYEQYF.

Only a few counts were recorded for this clone. The chain employs TRBV18 and TRBJ2-4; TRBD2 matches 9 bases. CDR1 is KGHSH, CDR2 LQKENI, per germline. V was pared by 0 bases and J by 0 bases, with 3 bases of the junction left unmatched. The CDR3 consists of 17 residues. As DNA, the CDR3 is TGTGCCAGCTCACCACCGGAACTAGCGGGAGCCAAAAACATTCAGTACTTC. Translated, it gives CASSPPELAGAKNIQYF.

The rearrangement links TRBV18 to TRBJ2-5; weak D call: TRBD2 (6 bases). V was cut by 2 bases and J by 2 bases, with 9 bases left in between. In germline, CDR1 is KGHSH, CDR2 LQKENI. CDR3 length equals 14 residues. CDR3: CASSPWRAQETQYF. The CDR3 region has the DNA TGTGCCAGCTCACCATGGAGGGCTCAAGAGACCCAGTACTTC.